The rows below give T cell receptor beta chains drawn from one sample of a study of cytomegalovirus exposure and HLA in healthy donors. Clones were read by immunoSEQ multiplex PCR, and TCRdb kept only the in-frame ones, dropping some. Among some 150,000 clones listed, 70% to 85% were seen once. The sequenced sample was PBMCs. These receptors were taken from a male donor in good health and CMV-seronegative. Both conserved end residues are part of each CDR3. The order of the fields is J gene, V gene, clone size, D gene, CDR3 protein, CDR3 DNA. The D gene is left open where the match is weak. Some rows have no size entry. The others give once, few or many, or a class for an expanded clone.

TRBJ1-1 TRBV6-5 - TRBD1 CASSHQGATNEAFF TGTGCCAGCAGTCACCAGGGGGCAACGAATGAAGCTTTCTTT
TRBJ1-5 TRBV28 - - CASSPPGYSNQPQHF TGTGCCAGCAGCCCACCAGGTTATAGCAATCAGCCCCAGCATTTT
TRBJ2-7 TRBV2 - - CASREGDGDYEQYF TGTGCCAGCAGGGAAGGAGACGGAGACTACGAGCAGTACTTC
TRBJ2-7 TRBV4-1 once TRBD1 CASSQVGQGSSYEQYF TGCGCCAGCAGCCAAGTGGGACAGGGGAGCTCCTACGAGCAGTACTTC
TRBJ1-6 TRBV9 - TRBD1 CASSVGTDNSPLHF TGTGCCAGCAGCGTTGGGACAGATAATTCACCCCTCCACTTT
TRBJ1-3 TRBV9 few - CASSVSSFSGNTIYF TGTGCCAGCAGCGTTTCTTCCTTCTCTGGAAACACCATATATTTT
TRBJ2-3 TRBV9 - TRBD2 CASSVVAGGPPDTQYF TGTGCCAGCAGCGTAGTCGCGGGAGGGCCCCCAGATACGCAGTATTTT
TRBJ2-1 TRBV2 - - CASSPQGEQFF TGTGCCAGCTCACCCCAGGGGGAGCAGTTCTTC
TRBJ1-2 TRBV19 - TRBD1 CASSNYRGDYGYTF TGTGCCAGTAGTAATTACAGGGGCGACTATGGCTACACCTTC
TRBJ2-3 TRBV6-4 - TRBD1 CASSATPGQGADTQYF TGTGCCAGCAGTGCTACACCGGGACAGGGGGCAGATACGCAGTACTTT
TRBJ2-7 TRBV9 - - CASSVGPGASYEQYF TGTGCCAGCAGCGTAGGACCGGGAGCCTCCTACGAGCAGTACTTC
TRBJ2-4 TRBV27 - TRBD2 CASSLLEKASGGAFAKNIQYF TGTGCCAGCAGTTTATTAGAAAAGGCTAGCGGGGGGGCTTTCGCCAAAAACATTCAGTACTTC
TRBJ2-7 TRBV5-5 - - CASSIVLGEIYEQYF TGTGCCAGCAGCATCGTCCTAGGAGAGATTTACGAGCAGTACTTC
TRBJ1-1 TRBV18 once - CASSLRQVNTEAFF TGTGCCAGCTCACTCAGACAGGTGAACACTGAAGCTTTCTTT
TRBJ1-1 TRBV30 - TRBD1 CAGPRGQGATEAFF TGTGCCGGACCCCGAGGACAGGGAGCAACTGAAGCTTTCTTT
TRBJ2-1 TRBV5-4 - - CASSRKQGLSYNEQFF TGTGCCAGCAGCAGAAAACAGGGTCTTTCATACAATGAGCAGTTCTTC
TRBJ2-7 TRBV7-2 - TRBD2 CASRKVGGGAYEQYF TGTGCCAGCAGGAAGGTCGGCGGGGGGGCCTACGAGCAGTACTTC
TRBJ1-1 TRBV10-2 - TRBD1 CASGAGGQTEAFF TGCGCCAGCGGCGCTGGGGGACAGACTGAAGCTTTCTTT
TRBJ2-1 TRBV4-3 - - CASSQERKSSNEQFF TGCGCCAGCAGCCAAGAACGTAAGAGCTCCAATGAGCAGTTCTTC
TRBJ1-1 TRBV6-6 - - CASSYVGQLNTEAFF TGTGCCAGCAGTTACGTGGGACAACTGAACACTGAAGCTTTCTTT
TRBJ1-1 TRBV7-2 - - CASSLFAGNTEAFF TGTGCCAGCAGCTTATTTGCAGGGAACACTGAAGCTTTCTTT
TRBJ1-2 TRBV28 - - CASSLPLTRPGNGYTF TGTGCCAGCAGTTTACCCCTTACCAGGCCAGGGAATGGCTACACCTTC